Presented here are 6 T cell receptor beta chains from one specimen sequenced in a study of OX40 agonist ivuxolimab in advanced cancers. Assay used: immunoSEQ multiplex PCR; TCRdb lists only in-frame clones, some missing. The sample records around 26,000 clones, over 70% being singletons. Sequenced material: CD4+ or CD8+ T cells sorted from blood, taken in a trial of the OX40 agonist ivuxolimab. These receptors were collected from an adult with an advanced solid tumor such as melanoma, head and neck, liver or kidney cancer.

The chain couples TRBV7-9 to TRBJ1-2; D is unresolved. Looked up from germline, CDR1 is SEHNR and CDR2 is FQNEAQ (reference sequence). CDR3 length equals 13 residues. Deletions cut 2 bases from V and 8 bases from J, with 12 bases between. In nucleotides, the CDR3 is TGTGCCAGCAGCTTAAGACCAGTCGACGGCTACACCTTC. Translating gives CASSLRPVDGYTF.

This chain links TRBV27 with TRBJ2-7; D is perhaps TRBD1 (6 bases). This CDR3 contains 13 residues. Trimming removed 4 bases from V and 3 bases from J, with 10 bases in between. Per germline, CDR1 MNHEY and CDR2 SMNVEV (reference sequence). The CDR3 loop is CASSSGTHYEQYF. CDR3 coding DNA: TGTGCCAGCAGTTCCGGGACACACTACGAGCAGTACTTC.

This clone appeared a single time. The gene calls are TRBV5-1 and TRBJ2-2, with TRBD1 matching over 8 bases. Trimming took 0 bases from V and 3 from J; bases not matched to a gene: 7. Germline V gene data show CDR1 as SGHRS and CDR2 as YFSETQ. The CDR3 runs to 17 residues. The CDR3 DNA sequence: TGCGCCAGCAGCTTGGCCGAAGGACAGGGAGACACCGGGGAGCTGTTTTTT. Amino acid sequence: CASSLAEGQGDTGELFF.

This clone was observed once. The chain is built from TRBV6-4 and TRBJ2-3, with 8 bases matching TRBD1. The V gene end was trimmed by 0 bases and the J gene end by 1 base; junction bases not matched to a gene: 3. The germline V gene encodes CDR1 MRHNA and CDR2 SNTAGT. The CDR3 is 16 residues long. Here the CDR3 reads CASSDSPDRGTDTQYF. For the CDR3, the DNA is TGTGCCAGCAGTGACTCGCCGGACAGGGGCACAGATACGCAGTATTTT.

This clone was picked up one time. The chain has TRBV6-5 and TRBJ2-1; either TRBD1 or TRBD2 may fit D (5 bases each). Trimming pared 0 bases from V and 10 bases from J, leaving 16 bases between. The CDR3 totals 15 residues. CDR1 and CDR2 from the germline V gene are MNHEY and SVGAGI. CDR3 amino acids: CASSYSGARLFEQFF. The CDR3, as DNA: TGTGCCAGCAGTTACTCCGGGGCGCGGCTATTCGAGCAGTTCTTC.

This chain joins TRBV10-1 and TRBJ1-5; D perhaps matches TRBD1 (5 bases). Looked up from germline, CDR1 is WNHNN and CDR2 is SYGVQD (reference sequence). The V gene lost 2 bases and the J gene lost 6 bases, with 8 bases spanning the gap. This CDR3 region has 13 residues. The CDR3 DNA sequence: TGCGCCAGCAGTGAGGGCGGGGGTCAGCCCCAGCATTTT. It specifies CASSEGGGQPQHF.